This T cell receptor beta chain was observed in a study of blood T cell repertoires in COVID-19. Turning to the study itself: T cells, B-cell-depleted T cells, or PBMCs provided the cDNA or gDNA that served as material.

The ends were cut back, 8 bases at V and 4 bases at J, with 17 bases in the middle. Germline V CDR1 and CDR2: MGHDK, SYGVNS. CDR3 length equals 15 residues. Donors were grouped by their self-reported clinical history. Cohort 3 recovery required two negative PCRs, clearance, or symptom resolution. Methods used by the authors: Amplifying reference gene primers gave estimates of nucleated cell counts. The table came from immunoSEQ multiplex PCR; TCRdb's copy has only in-frame clones and leaves some out. V and J calls and clone size are copied from that table; D and trimming were computed from the DNA. Here the sample spans roughly 190,000 clones, roughly 87% being singletons.

The sequencing sample was made of PBMCs or T cells enriched from blood (not recorded which). V is TRBV25-1 and J is TRBJ1-4, with D possibly matching TRBD1 (6 bases). The TCR sequence derives from a woman aged 25 to 45 who had recovered from COVID-19. This chain's CDR3 is CASLFLGQRNEKLFF. The CDR3 region has the DNA TGTGCCAGCCTATTTCTCGGACAGCGTAATGAAAAACTGTTTTTT.